The TCR beta chain described here comes from a study of Graves' ophthalmopathy and Graves' hyperthyroidism (dated by TCRdb to the late 2010s). Turning to the overall study: Peripheral blood was collected at initial diagnosis, before any treatment. The study used TCR beta repertoire signatures to distinguish Graves' ophthalmopathy from Graves' hyperthyroidism and to predict progression to ophthalmopathy. In total, some 140 blood samples were TCR-sequenced: roughly 45 ophthalmopathy, over 70 hyperthyroidism and some 17 hyperthyroidism-to-ophthalmopathy patients. A discovery set of 95 to 100 patients (around 45 ophthalmopathy, fewer than 60 stable hyperthyroidism) was enrolled to explore V-J signatures distinguishing ophthalmopathy from hyperthyroidism. For independent validation, a separate cohort was made up of 18 hyperthyroidism patients plus 17 patients who later progressed from hyperthyroidism to ophthalmopathy. T-cell repertoires of thyroid tissue and blood were compared in about six hyperthyroidism patients. Once sampling was done, hyperthyroidism patients were given methimazole at a starting dose of 30 mg daily, while ophthalmopathy patients were given high-dose intravenous methylprednisolone. The approximately 98 discovery patients were randomly divided into training and test sets at a 7:3 ratio.

Ophthalmopathy patients had moderately to severely active disease, Clinical Activity Score of at least 3, NOSPECS grade of at least 4, and disease duration under 3 months. Patients were excluded if they had other autoimmune diseases, uncontrolled infections, pregnancy or lactation. Diagnosis relied on clinical symptoms, serum thyroxine, TRAb, thyroid ultrasound and orbital computed tomography. Ficoll-Paque density gradient centrifugation was used to isolate PBMCs from about 9 ml of fresh peripheral blood. Trizol reagent was used to extract the total RNA, and its quality was then checked on an Agilent 2100 Bioanalyzer. For repertoire sequencing, TCR beta CDR3 regions were amplified from RNA transcripts. HTBI primers and the Qiagen OneStep RT-PCR kit were used in a first-round RT-PCR, which was followed by a second-round multiplex PCR, size selection and purification. Libraries were sequenced paired-end with 100 bp reads on an Illumina HiSeq2000. Under the source paper's analysis protocol: SOAPnuke was used to process the reads, throwing out any read that had adapters, had uncalled bases, had a mean Phred below 15, or lacked an exact constant-primer or identifier match. COPE v1.2.5 was used to merge high-quality paired reads. Clonotypes were defined as unique nucleotide sequences and were aligned to IMGT TRB V, D and J references using MiTCR v1.1. Only V-J combinations with frequency above 0.0001 were analysed, covering 99.2% of repertoires. A TCR clonal expansion and chaos score per V-J combination was defined as the ratio of F50 clonal expansion to chaos observed in the TCRdist matrix. Welch's t-statistics and random forest were used to narrow the features down to about twelve V-J combinations, which were then fed into a naive Bayes classifier. The Morisita-Horn index was used to measure how similar the thyroid and blood repertoires were. TCRdb passed the public sequencing reads through fastp at Q25 and MiXCR, retaining productive beta sequences. Rows are combined by CDR3 protein, so each entry shows the most common genes and DNA. TCRdb assigned the V and J calls; the authors' analysis was not used. The table for this sample lists some 160,000 distinct CDR3 sequences; 39% of them were counted only once. The ten top clones hold roughly 8.9% of the sample.

This clonotype has at least ten counts. What antigen it recognizes has not been identified. No per-base quality is available; no much larger clone lies one base away. Via the germline V gene, CDR1 is SGDLS and CDR2 YYNGEE. The germline ends are 7 bases apart after V is trimmed by 0 bases and J by 4 bases. The CDR3 spans 13 residues, from the cysteine through the phenylalanine. Just CDR3 DNA is preserved here, 39 bases in frame from base 1. What the work shows at the level of the full study, not this receptor alone: In validation, the model predicted ophthalmopathy progression with 55% to 71% sensitivity and about 77% specificity; roughly 11 predicted patients were CT-confirmed with GO in a median of approximately 6.5 months. Most expanded thyroid clonotypes with a frequency above 0.001 also appeared in blood, which suggests that blood repertoires may reflect the immune response in the thyroid. Ophthalmopathy was separated from stable hyperthyroidism by the 13-signature model with about 90% sensitivity and 81% to 84% specificity in cross-validation and with 80%/75% in the test set. No statistical method was used to set the sample size in advance, and the investigators knew which group each participant was assigned to.

Source material: peripheral blood. The TCR originated in a man in his thirties or forties with Graves' ophthalmopathy. Donor details come from another sample of the same person, matched by shared clones. The sequence joins TRBV9 to TRBJ1-1; the D region possibly corresponds to TRBD1 (6 bases align). The CDR3 protein is CASSVGGATEAFF. The DNA is as follows: TGTGCCAGCAGCGTAGGGGGGGCCACTGAAGCTTTCTTT.